This T cell receptor (beta chain) was recorded in a study of graft-versus-host responses after intestinal transplantation. Study summary: Transplant types were multivisceral, liver-intestinal, or isolated intestinal. Study-level findings and limits: The study found high graft-versus-host to host-versus-graft clonal ratios in allografts of patients with graft-donor T cell macrochimerism. GvH clones appeared in recipient marrow, some first in ileum or blood.

Remarks on this clone: The antigen is undetermined.

The CDR3 length is 13 residues. Between the trimmed V and J ends, which lost 6 bases and 1 base, there was a span of 9 bases. From germline, CDR1 is LNHDA and CDR2 SQIVND (reference sequence). Data came from immunoSEQ multiplex PCR; TCRdb stores just in-frame clones and leaves some out. The sample has about 94,000 clones; around 90% are singletons. The chain links TRBV19 to TRBJ1-1, with no clear D. Source: unstimulated CD8+ T cells sorted from spleen or lymph node cells, taken before intestinal transplant. The receptor was derived from a human donor who received an intestinal transplant. CDR3 in amino acids: CASRISQNTEAFF. The CDR3 coding sequence is TGTGCCAGTAGAATTAGTCAGAACACTGAAGCTTTCTTT.